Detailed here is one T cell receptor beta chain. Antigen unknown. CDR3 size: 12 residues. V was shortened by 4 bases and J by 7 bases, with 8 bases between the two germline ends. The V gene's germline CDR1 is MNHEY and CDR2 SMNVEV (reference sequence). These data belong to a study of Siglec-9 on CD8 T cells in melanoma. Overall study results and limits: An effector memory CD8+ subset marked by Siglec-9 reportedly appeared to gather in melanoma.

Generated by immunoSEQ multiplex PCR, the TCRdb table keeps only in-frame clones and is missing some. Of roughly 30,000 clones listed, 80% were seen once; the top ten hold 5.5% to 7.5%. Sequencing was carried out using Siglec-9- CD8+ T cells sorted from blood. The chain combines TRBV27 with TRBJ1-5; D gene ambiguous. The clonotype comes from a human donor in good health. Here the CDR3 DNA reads TGTGCCAGCAGTTCACCCCCCCAGCCCCAGCATTTT. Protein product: CASSSPPQPQHF.